This entry lists 30 T cell receptor beta chains sequenced from one sample in a study of technical replicates of blood from several donors. Sequenced by immunoSEQ multiplex PCR; TCRdb stores in-frame clones only, minus some. The table lists 65,000 to 90,000 clones, around 94% of them singletons, with 0.39% in the top ten. The sample was T cells isolated from PBMCs. Receptor source: a human donor in good health.

V usage is TRBV2 and J usage is TRBJ2-1; 14 bases map to TRBD2. Unmatched junction bases numbered 4, after V lost 2 bases and J lost 1 base. The CDR3 spans 18 residues. Germline V CDR1 and CDR2: SNHLY, FYNNEI. The CDR3 coding sequence is TGTGCCAGCAGTGAACCGGGACTAGCGGGAGCATCCTACAATGAGCAGTTCTTC. Protein sequence: CASSEPGLAGASYNEQFF.

The rearrangement joins TRBV25-1 to TRBJ1-1; D perhaps matches TRBD1 (6 bases). Trimming pared 5 bases from V and 5 bases from J, leaving 15 bases between. Germline V gene sequence: CDR1 MGHDK, CDR2 SYGVNS. The CDR3 is 14 residues long. CDR3 coding DNA: TGTGCCAGCAGTCAGAACAGGGAGATAACTGAAGCTTTCTTT. This translates into CASSQNREITEAFF.

The V call is TRBV5-1, the J call TRBJ1-1; no definite D call. V was cut by 1 base and J by 1 base, with 8 bases left in between. Germline V gene data show CDR1 as SGHRS and CDR2 as YFSETQ. The CDR3 is made up of 14 amino acids. The CDR3 coding sequence is TGCGCCAGCAGCTTGATTGGAGGGAACACTGAAGCTTTCTTT. It yields the protein CASSLIGGNTEAFF. Supplemented by reference TRBV5-1 and TRBJ1-1, the full variable domain reads KAGVTQTPRYLIKTRGQQVTLSCSPISGHRSVSWYQQTPGQGLQFLFEYFSETQRNKGNFPGRFSGRQFSNSRSEMNVSTLELGDSALYLCASSLIGGNTEAFFGQGTRLTVV.

V and J are TRBV5-4 and TRBJ2-5; D gene uncertain. Between the trimmed V and J ends, which lost 0 bases and 4 bases, there was a span of 7 bases. The germline CDR1 and CDR2 sequences are SGHNT and YYREEE (reference sequence). The CDR3 has 13 amino acids. CDR3 sequence reads: CASSLASRETQYF. The CDR3 DNA reads TGTGCCAGCAGCTTGGCCTCTAGAGAGACCCAGTACTTC.

The chain links TRBV5-1 to TRBJ2-2, with D perhaps matching TRBD2 (6 bases). Germline V gene lookup returns CDR1 SGHRS and CDR2 YFSETQ. The V end lost 3 bases, the J end lost 0 bases, and 9 bases lay between the germline ends. The CDR3 has 15 amino acids. The CDR3 sequence is CASSSGGANTGELFF. CDR3 DNA: TGCGCCAGCAGCTCCGGGGGTGCGAACACCGGGGAGCTGTTTTTT.

The chain has TRBV7-6 and TRBJ2-2; 10 bases map to TRBD2. The V and J ends lost 5 bases and 8 bases, in that order; junction bases with no gene match: 8. CDR3 length equals 15 residues. The germline V gene encodes CDR1 SGHVS and CDR2 FNYEAQ. CDR3 loop: CASSPLAGGSGELFF. CDR3 nucleotides: TGTGCCAGCAGCCCGTTAGCGGGAGGTTCGGGGGAGCTGTTTTTT.

This clone was counted once. V is TRBV15 and J is TRBJ1-2; no clear D. The germline V gene has CDR1 LNHNV and CDR2 YYDKDF (reference sequence). This CDR3 is 13 amino acids long. Trimming pared 0 bases from V and 2 bases from J, leaving 4 bases between. CDR3 nucleotides: TGTGCCACCAGCAGAGATATGAACTATGGCTACACCTTC. This codes for CATSRDMNYGYTF.

This rearrangement joins TRBV2 to TRBJ2-2, with 14 bases matching TRBD2. This CDR3 has 19 residues. The germline V gene encodes CDR1 SNHLY and CDR2 FYNNEI. The V and J ends lost 2 bases and 4 bases, in that order; junction bases with no gene match: 9. The CDR3 bases are TGTGCCAGCAGTGAACCCTTTGGGACTAGCGGGAGTAGCACCGGGGAGCTGTTTTTT. Translation gives CASSEPFGTSGSSTGELFF.

The chain uses TRBV6-1 and TRBJ1-2; D may be TRBD1 (6 bases). CDR3 length: 15 amino acids. Germline V gene sequence: CDR1 MNHNS, CDR2 SASEGT. With 4 bases removed from V and 2 bases from J, the gap between germline ends came to 14 bases. CDR3 nucleotides: TGTGCCAGCAGTGTCGGTAGGACAGCGAACTATGGCTACACCTTC. Translated: CASSVGRTANYGYTF.

This clone has only one observation. This chain links TRBV19 with TRBJ2-7; 7 nucleotides match TRBD1. This CDR3 has 13 amino acids. Germline V CDR1 and CDR2: LNHDA, SQIVND (reference sequence). After removal of 7 bases from V and 6 bases from J, the junction contained 9 bases not matched to a gene. CDR3 sequence: CASNRQGGSEQYF. CDR3 nucleotide sequence: TGTGCCAGTAACCGACAGGGCGGCTCCGAGCAGTACTTC.

This rearrangement joins TRBV30 to TRBJ2-7, with D maybe TRBD1 (5 bases). This CDR3 is 11 amino acids long. Germline lookup yields CDR1 GTSNPN and CDR2 SVGIG (reference sequence). The V gene lost 4 bases and the J gene lost 6 bases, with 10 bases spanning the gap. CDR3 amino acids: CAWKGVAEQYF. The CDR3 nucleotides are TGTGCCTGGAAAGGGGTAGCCGAGCAGTACTTC.

This clone was observed a single time. The chain combines TRBV6-7 with TRBJ1-3, with a tentative D call TRBD1 (6 bases). TRBV6-7 carries the ORF label, with uncertain function. Trimming stripped 0 bases from V and 8 bases from J, with 20 bases between. The length of the CDR3 is 17 residues. The CDR3 here is CASSYSNRVDLLDTIYF. CDR3 in DNA: TGTGCCAGCAGTTACTCGAACAGGGTCGATTTGTTGGACACCATATATTTT.

The chain has TRBV6-5 and TRBJ2-1; D is unresolved. From germline, CDR1 is MNHEY and CDR2 SVGAGI. Trimming took off 5 bases at V and 7 bases at J, with 6 bases between the two ends. The CDR3 extends over 11 amino acids. The CDR3 DNA sequence: TGTGCCAGCAGTAGTCGGAATGAGCAGTTCTTC. Protein: CASSSRNEQFF.

V gene TRBV28 combines with J gene TRBJ1-1; 10 bases agree with TRBD1. CDR1 and CDR2 (germline): MDHEN, SYDVKM. V was pared by 5 bases and J by 2 bases, with 5 bases of the junction left unmatched. The CDR3 loop spans 15 amino acids. CDR3 sequence: CASSLRQGANTEAFF. As DNA, the CDR3 is TGTGCCAGCAGTCTCCGACAGGGGGCTAACACTGAAGCTTTCTTT.

V gene TRBV30 combines with J gene TRBJ2-2; tentative D call: TRBD2 (5 bases). The CDR3 runs 11 residues. Germline CDR1 and CDR2: GTSNPN and SVGIG (reference sequence). V lost 1 base and J lost 13, with 10 bases in between. Here the CDR3 reads CAWSEGVGLFF. In DNA, the CDR3 is TGTGCCTGGAGTGAGGGAGTGGGGCTGTTTTTT.

This clone was seen once. The chain couples TRBV7-3 to TRBJ2-2, with D possibly matching TRBD1 (6 bases). This CDR3 spans 16 amino acids. Germline V gene data show CDR1 as SGHTA and CDR2 as FQGTGA. Trimming pared 0 bases from V and 2 bases from J, leaving 10 bases between. For the CDR3, the DNA is TGTGCCAGCAGCTTAACGGGGGCGACTAACACCGGGGAGCTGTTTTTT. As protein: CASSLTGATNTGELFF.

The V call is TRBV29-1, the J call TRBJ2-6; TRBD2 matches 7 bases. The CDR3 covers 18 residues. Germline CDR1 SQVTM, CDR2 ANQGSEA. Trimming at V came to 6 bases and at J to 0 bases, leaving 14 bases not matched to a gene. The chain's CDR3 is CSVEGRGPLLSGANVLTF. The CDR3 DNA sequence: TGCAGCGTCGAGGGGAGGGGACCTCTACTCTCTGGGGCCAACGTCCTGACTTTC.

The genes are TRBV27 and TRBJ2-7, with TRBD1 identical over 8 bases. Germline CDR1 MNHEY, CDR2 SMNVEV (reference sequence). The V gene end was trimmed by 2 bases and the J gene end by 2 bases; junction bases not matched to a gene: 2. The CDR3 sequence is 14 residues long. CDR3 in DNA: TGTGCCAGCAGTTTAACAGGGGGACCCTACGAGCAGTACTTC. Translation gives CASSLTGGPYEQYF.

V and J are TRBV4-1 and TRBJ2-7, with D perhaps TRBD1 (5 bases). CDR1 and CDR2 (germline): MGHRA, YSYEKL. The length of the CDR3 is 15 residues. The V gene lost 0 bases and the J gene lost 3 bases, with 12 bases spanning the gap. The CDR3 loop is CASSQDIWGRYEQYF. Here the CDR3 DNA reads TGCGCCAGCAGCCAAGACATATGGGGCCGCTACGAGCAGTACTTC.

The V call is TRBV28, the J call TRBJ2-4, with a possible D match to TRBD1 (6 bases). The CDR3 loop spans 13 amino acids. V dropped 6 bases and J dropped 8 bases, with 14 bases sitting between them. The germline CDR1 and CDR2 sequences are MDHEN and SYDVKM. The CDR3 DNA reads as TGTGCCAGCAGGATCGACAGGTTGGACATTCAGTACTTC. Protein: CASRIDRLDIQYF.

The chain couples TRBV6-5 to TRBJ1-2; D ambiguous. V lost 4 bases, J lost 7 bases, and 13 bases lay in between. The CDR3 runs to 13 residues. Germline V gene lookup returns CDR1 MNHEY and CDR2 SVGAGI. The CDR3 region has the DNA TGTGCCAGCAGTTCTCTTCAAATGCGTGGCTACACCTTC. Translated, it gives CASSSLQMRGYTF.

This rearrangement joins TRBV7-9 to TRBJ2-7; TRBD2 aligns across 10 bases. V trimming: 2 bases; J trimming: 4 bases; junction bases outside the gene matches: 5. Germline V gives CDR1 SEHNR, CDR2 FQNEAQ (reference sequence). There are 15 residues in the CDR3. This CDR3 is CASSLSSGRTYEQYF. The CDR3 DNA follows: TGTGCCAGCAGCTTATCTAGCGGGAGAACTTACGAGCAGTACTTC.

The J gene is TRBJ1-1, the V gene TRBV2; 7 positions match TRBD1. Germline lookup yields CDR1 SNHLY and CDR2 FYNNEI. This CDR3 has 14 residues. The J segment lost 5 bases and the V segment lost 6 bases, leaving 9 bases of the junction unmatched. The DNA of the CDR3 is TGTGCCAGCAGCCAACAGGGGTCGGGGACTGAAGCTTTCTTT. It encodes CASSQQGSGTEAFF.

The CDR3 here is CAITSEFRDTQYF. DNA for the CDR3: TGTGCCATCACCAGCGAGTTTCGAGATACGCAGTATTTT. V and J are TRBV10-3 and TRBJ2-3; D gene ambiguous. Germline-derived CDR1 and CDR2 are ENHRY and SYGVKD. CDR3 length: 13 residues. Trimming removed 7 bases from V and 5 bases from J, with 13 bases in between.

This clone occurred once. This chain uses TRBV30 with TRBJ2-5, with 8 bases that match TRBD1. Germline values: CDR1 GTSNPN, CDR2 SVGIG (reference sequence). Germline trimming cut 1 base from V and 1 base from J; bases unmatched to any gene: 2. The CDR3 consists of 14 residues. The CDR3, as DNA: TGTGCCTGGAGTGCGGACAGGGCCCAAGAGACCCAGTACTTC. This codes for CAWSADRAQETQYF. Full variable domain (rest looked up from reference TRBV30 and TRBJ2-5): SQTIHQWPATLVQPVGSPLSLECTVEGTSNPNLYWYRQAAGRGLQLLFYSVGIGQISSEVPQNLSASRPQDRQFILSSKKLLLSDSGFYLCAWSADRAQETQYFGPGTRLLVL.

The chain links TRBV5-6 to TRBJ2-5, with TRBD2 matching over 7 bases. The germline CDR1 and CDR2 sequences are SGHDT and YYEEEE. This CDR3 is built from 15 residues. The junction had 9 bases not matched to a gene; V was cut back by 3 bases and J by 4 bases. The CDR3 nucleotides are TGTGCCAGCAGCTCGACTAGCCTGACGGGAGAGACCCAGTACTTC. Protein sequence: CASSSTSLTGETQYF.

This chain connects TRBV29-1 to TRBJ1-1; D is undetermined. Trimming cost V 7 bases and J 3 bases, with 9 bases left between them. In germline, CDR1 is SQVTM, CDR2 ANQGSEA. CDR3 size: 11 residues. The CDR3 DNA reads TGCAGCGGAGACTTTTACACTGAAGCTTTCTTT. Translation: CSGDFYTEAFF. The full variable domain, its missing parts supplied by reference TRBV29-1 and TRBJ1-1, is SAVISQKPSRDICQRGTSLTIQCQVDSQVTMMFWYRQQPGQSLTLIATANQGSEATYESGFVIDKFPISRPNLTFSTLTVSNMSPEDSSIYLCSGDFYTEAFFGQGTRLTVV.

The CDR3 DNA is TGTGCCAGCAGCTTAGAGGGAGGACTAGTCGGCTCCGAGCAGTACTTC. Translation: CASSLEGGLVGSEQYF. This chain links TRBV7-6 with TRBJ2-7; 7 bases are a match to TRBD2. Germline CDR1 reads SGHVS; CDR2 reads FNYEAQ. V was pared by 1 base and J by 6 bases, with 12 bases of the junction left unmatched. The CDR3 loop spans 16 amino acids.

V is TRBV5-4 and J is TRBJ1-1, with 10 bases identical to TRBD1. The J segment lost 6 bases and the V segment lost 0 bases, leaving 5 bases of the junction unmatched. This CDR3 has 15 amino acids. Germline CDR1 reads SGHNT; CDR2 reads YYREEE (reference sequence). The CDR3 reads CASSLAGTGDSEAFF. CDR3 DNA: TGTGCCAGCAGCTTGGCCGGGACAGGGGATTCTGAAGCTTTCTTT.

V gene TRBV4-1 combines with J gene TRBJ2-5, with 12 bases fitting TRBD2. J lost 5 bases, V lost 1 base, and 5 bases had no gene match. Germline V gives CDR1 MGHRA, CDR2 YSYEKL. The CDR3 extends over 16 amino acids. Written as DNA, the CDR3 is TGCGCCAGCAGCCAAGGACTAGCGGGAGCTCGCGAGACCCAGTACTTC. This encodes CASSQGLAGARETQYF.